What follows are 25 T cell receptor beta chains derived from one specimen sequenced in a study of cytomegalovirus exposure and HLA in healthy donors. It was with 60 Vbeta and 13 Jbeta primers that the PCR ran. Clones were read by immunoSEQ multiplex PCR, and TCRdb kept only the in-frame ones, dropping some. The data show fewer than 250,000 clones, approximately 88% seen once. Sequencing used PBMCs. These receptors came from a boy aged 2 to 10 in good health and CMV-seronegative.

This clone came up a few times. The rearrangement joins TRBV5-1 to TRBJ2-7, with TRBD1 matching over 12 bases. V shed 5 bases, J shed 4 bases, and the junction held 10 bases outside the gene matches. The CDR3 is made up of 16 amino acids. The germline CDR1 and CDR2 sequences are SGHRS and YFSETQ. The CDR3 loop reads CASRNAGTGGRYEQYF. CDR3 bases: TGCGCCAGCAGGAATGCCGGGACAGGGGGCAGGTACGAGCAGTACTTC.

This clone is a singleton in its sample. The rearrangement links TRBV20-1 to TRBJ1-2; no definite D call. Germline V lookup: CDR1 DFQATT, CDR2 SNEGSKA (reference sequence). V lost 2 bases and J 7 bases, leaving 8 bases between the germline ends. This CDR3 has 11 residues. CDR3 region: CSARRARGYTF. The CDR3 DNA reads TGCAGTGCTAGAAGAGCGCGTGGCTACACCTTC.

This rearrangement joins TRBV7-9 to TRBJ2-1; tentatively, D is TRBD2 (5 bases). Looked up from germline, CDR1 is SEHNR and CDR2 is FQNEAQ (reference sequence). CDR3 length: 15 amino acids. V dropped 4 bases and J dropped 4 bases, with 14 bases sitting between them. CDR3 sequence: CASSSPSLQYNEQFF. In nucleotides, the CDR3 is TGTGCCAGCAGCTCCCCTAGCTTACAATACAATGAGCAGTTCTTC.

The rearrangement joins TRBV4-1 to TRBJ2-5; 9 bases agree with TRBD1. The CDR3 sequence is 16 residues long. Germline CDR1 is MGHRA and CDR2 is YSYEKL. V was clipped by 3 bases and J by 5 bases; unmatched bases: 10. The CDR3: CASSHGTGPPRETQYF. The CDR3 nucleotides read TGCGCCAGCAGCCACGGGACAGGGCCTCCTCGCGAGACCCAGTACTTC.

The chain has TRBV2 and TRBJ2-1; D uncertain. Trimming took 6 bases from V and 5 from J, leaving 11 bases between them. CDR3 size: 13 residues. CDR1 and CDR2 from the germline V gene are SNHLY and FYNNEI. The CDR3 loop is CASRPPPDNEQFF. CDR3 bases: TGTGCCAGCAGACCCCCCCCGGACAATGAGCAGTTCTTC.

The chain links TRBV11-2 to TRBJ2-1, with 9 bases fitting TRBD1. The V segment lost 5 bases and the J segment 9 bases; nucleotides outside the gene matches: 11. This CDR3 is 15 amino acids long. The germline CDR1 and CDR2 sequences are SGHAT and FQNNGV. As DNA, the CDR3 is TGTGCCAGCAGCCCGATACAGGGGGCCGGTGGTGAGCAGTTCTTC. Translating gives CASSPIQGAGGEQFF.

The CDR3 region is CASSQVTGDETEAFF. CDR3 sequence (DNA): TGCGCCAGCAGCCAGGTAACAGGGGATGAAACTGAAGCTTTCTTT. This chain connects TRBV4-1 to TRBJ1-1; TRBD1 aligns across 7 bases. V lost 3 bases to trimming and J lost 5 bases; unmatched junction nucleotides: 9. This CDR3 comprises 15 residues. Germline V CDR1 and CDR2: MGHRA, YSYEKL.

The J gene is TRBJ2-1, the V gene TRBV12-5, with D maybe TRBD1 (6 bases). This CDR3 comprises 14 residues. V was clipped by 6 bases and J by 6 bases, with 15 bases between them. Germline CDR1 LGHNT, CDR2 FRNRAP. CDR3 in amino acids: CASGKGGVRNEQFF. Here the CDR3 DNA reads TGTGCTAGTGGCAAAGGGGGAGTGCGCAATGAGCAGTTCTTC.

The V and J genes are TRBV6-5 and TRBJ2-1; TRBD2 matches at 9 bases. V was clipped by 0 bases and J by 8 bases; unmatched bases: 5. Germline V CDR1 and CDR2: MNHEY, SVGAGI. This CDR3 is built from 15 residues. CDR3 region: CASSYSAGGADEQFF. The CDR3 nucleotides read TGTGCCAGCAGTTACTCCGCGGGGGGGGCAGATGAGCAGTTCTTC.

The chain is built from TRBV4-1 and TRBJ2-7, with D perhaps matching TRBD1 (5 bases). Looked up from germline, CDR1 is MGHRA and CDR2 is YSYEKL. The CDR3 runs 16 residues. Deletions cut 4 bases from V and 0 bases from J, with 16 bases between. The CDR3 DNA reads as TGCGCCAGCAGCCTAGGAACAGGACCCAGCTCCTACGAGCAGTACTTC. Its protein is CASSLGTGPSSYEQYF.

This chain joins TRBV5-4 and TRBJ2-3, with 11 bases identical to TRBD2. The CDR3 covers 16 residues. The junction had 5 bases not matched to a gene; V was cut back by 4 bases and J by 1 base. Germline V gene lookup returns CDR1 SGHNT and CDR2 YYREEE (reference sequence). The CDR3 reads CASSEIAGGGTDTQYF. The DNA for the CDR3 is TGTGCCAGCAGCGAAATAGCGGGAGGGGGCACAGATACGCAGTATTTT.

The chain employs TRBV6-5 and TRBJ2-7; 7 nucleotides line up with TRBD2. There are 15 residues in the CDR3. J gave up 4 bases and V 5 bases, and 11 bases lay outside the gene matches. In germline, CDR1 is MNHEY, CDR2 SVGAGI. The CDR3 region is CASSAITFGGYEQYF. CDR3 bases: TGTGCCAGCAGTGCGATAACCTTCGGGGGGTACGAGCAGTACTTC.

This clone was detected a few times. The rearrangement joins TRBV5-5 to TRBJ2-2, with D possibly being TRBD1 (5 bases). This CDR3 comprises 16 residues. V dropped 3 bases and J dropped 1 base, with 13 bases sitting between them. Germline V CDR1 and CDR2: SGHKS, YYEKEE (reference sequence). As DNA, the CDR3 is TGTGCCAGCAGCTCACTCCCAGGACAGAACACCGGGGAGCTGTTTTTT. Its translation: CASSSLPGQNTGELFF.

This rearrangement joins TRBV7-2 to TRBJ2-3; 7 bases line up with TRBD2. Germline loops: CDR1 SGHTA, CDR2 FQGNSA. Trimming took 4 bases from V and 0 from J; bases not matched to a gene: 4. This CDR3 is 15 amino acids long. In DNA, the CDR3 is TGTGCCAGCAGCTCTAGCGGAGATAGCACAGATACGCAGTATTTT. Protein product: CASSSSGDSTDTQYF.

The V call is TRBV13, the J call TRBJ2-1; 9 bases are shared with TRBD2. CDR1 PRHDT and CDR2 FYEKMQ come from the germline V gene (reference sequence). The CDR3 has 14 residues. The J segment lost 9 bases and the V segment lost 2 bases, leaving 5 bases of the junction unmatched. Here the CDR3 reads CASSLPGTSCEQFF. CDR3 nucleotide sequence: TGTGCCAGCAGCTTACCCGGGACTAGCTGTGAGCAGTTCTTC.

The rearrangement uses TRBV6-5 and TRBJ1-2; 10 bases are shared with TRBD1. V shed 5 bases and J 3 bases; nucleotides not matched to a gene: 6. Germline V gives CDR1 MNHEY, CDR2 SVGAGI. The CDR3 is made up of 15 amino acids. Written as DNA, the CDR3 is TGTGCCAGCAGTCAACAGGGGACAGGGGACTATGGCTACACCTTC. Translated, it gives CASSQQGTGDYGYTF.

The gene calls are TRBV7-9 and TRBJ1-3; the D is unclear. CDR3 length: 17 amino acids. CDR1 and CDR2 from the germline V gene are SEHNR and FQNEAQ (reference sequence). V lost 2 bases to trimming and J lost 2 bases, with 16 bases between them. This CDR3 is CASSLYHTGIAGNTIYF. CDR3 coding DNA: TGTGCCAGCAGCTTATATCATACGGGGATAGCTGGAAACACCATATATTTT.

This chain links TRBV5-5 with TRBJ1-2; TRBD1 is a possible D gene (5 bases). Germline-derived CDR1 and CDR2 are SGHKS and YYEKEE (reference sequence). Trimming pared 2 bases from V and 8 bases from J, leaving 22 bases between. The CDR3 covers 16 residues. CDR3 nucleotides: TGTGCCAGCAGCTTCAGCGGCAACGGGGCGGGGCAGGGCTACACCTTC. This sequence encodes CASSFSGNGAGQGYTF.

The V and J genes are TRBV14 and TRBJ2-7; TRBD1 might be the D (6 bases). V shed 3 bases and J shed 4 bases, with 16 bases lying between them. The CDR3 consists of 15 residues. Per the germline V gene, CDR1 is SGHDN and CDR2 is FVKESK. CDR3 residues: CASSQDSLTSYEQYF. The CDR3 DNA follows: TGTGCCAGCAGCCAGGACAGTCTTACTAGTTACGAGCAGTACTTC.

This clone was observed a single time. This chain uses TRBV5-1 with TRBJ2-7, with D possibly matching TRBD2 (5 bases). The CDR3 is 14 residues long. V lost 0 bases and J lost 4, with 11 bases in between. Germline CDR1 is SGHRS and CDR2 is YFSETQ. The CDR3 is CASSLDGSRYEQYF. For the CDR3, the DNA is TGCGCCAGCAGCTTGGATGGGAGTAGATACGAGCAGTACTTC.

The chain couples TRBV10-3 to TRBJ2-3; D gene unclear. The CDR3 has 13 residues. CDR1 and CDR2 (germline): ENHRY, SYGVKD. Trimming removed 3 bases at V and 3 bases at J, with 7 bases between. DNA for the CDR3: TGTGCCATCAGTGACCCAGCGACAGATACGCAGTATTTT. Translating it yields CAISDPATDTQYF.

The chain has TRBV19 and TRBJ1-1, with D perhaps matching TRBD1 (5 bases). CDR1 LNHDA and CDR2 SQIVND come from the germline V gene (reference sequence). The CDR3 runs 14 residues. V gave up 5 bases and J gave up 4 bases, with 14 bases separating them. The CDR3 protein is CASSLQALSTEAFF. CDR3 sequence (DNA): TGTGCCAGTAGTTTACAGGCGCTGAGCACTGAAGCTTTCTTT. The full variable domain, completed using reference TRBV19 and TRBJ1-1, is DGGITQSPKYLFRKEGQNVTLSCEQNLNHDAMYWYRQDPGQGLRLIYYSQIVNDFQKGDIAEGYSVSREKKESFPLTVTSAQKNPTAFYLCASSLQALSTEAFFGQGTRLTVV.

A remark on this clone: Sequence at one end of the junction differs from germline and may be a read error. This chain links TRBV6-1 with TRBJ2-7; TRBD2 might be the D (6 bases). CDR1 and CDR2 (germline): MNHNS, SASEGT. The CDR3 is 14 residues long. CDR3 residues: CVSRWEDGPYEQYF. Here the CDR3 DNA reads TGTGTCAGCCGGTGGGAGGATGGGCCCTACGAGCAGTACTTC.

The chain employs TRBV15 and TRBJ2-1; TRBD2 is a possible D gene (6 bases). Trimming removed 4 bases at V and 5 bases at J, with 15 bases between. Per the germline V gene, CDR1 is LNHNV and CDR2 is YYDKDF (reference sequence). The CDR3 consists of 15 residues. DNA for the CDR3: TGTGCCACCAGCATAGGGGAGGTAGGCCACAATGAGCAGTTCTTC. Amino acids: CATSIGEVGHNEQFF.

The chain combines TRBV7-9 with TRBJ2-7; unclear D gene. Trimming shortened V by 1 base and J by 0 bases, and 10 bases separated the two germline ends. CDR3 length equals 15 residues. In germline, CDR1 is SEHNR, CDR2 FQNEAQ (reference sequence). CDR3 in amino acids: CASSLVESSSYEQYF. CDR3 sequence (DNA): TGTGCCAGCAGCTTAGTGGAGTCTAGCTCCTACGAGCAGTACTTC.